Each of the 17 T cell receptor beta chains below was sequenced from the same sample in a study of cytomegalovirus exposure and HLA in healthy donors. Primers included in the PCR were 60 Vbeta and 13 Jbeta primers. Sequenced by immunoSEQ multiplex PCR; TCRdb stores in-frame clones only, minus some. The table has tens of thousands of clones, 60% to 85% seen once. Sequenced sample: PBMCs. These receptors were collected from a woman in her forties in good health and CMV-seropositive.

The chain couples TRBV5-1 to TRBJ2-7; 12 bases line up with TRBD2. Looked up from germline, CDR1 is SGHRS and CDR2 is YFSETQ. The CDR3 consists of 12 residues. J lost 6 bases, V lost 5 bases, and 0 bases had no gene match. The CDR3 sequence: CASRLAGGEQYF. DNA for the CDR3: TGCGCCAGCAGACTAGCGGGAGGCGAGCAGTACTTC.

J is TRBJ1-1 and V is TRBV28; no reliable D call. Germline CDR1 and CDR2: MDHEN and SYDVKM. V was cut by 6 bases and J by 4 bases, with 15 bases left in between. The CDR3 has 14 residues. The CDR3 DNA sequence: TGTGCCAGCAGCACCCTAGTGGATGGCACTGAAGCTTTCTTT. Translation gives CASSTLVDGTEAFF.

CDR3 amino acids: CASSTERGETQYF. In DNA form, the CDR3 reads TGTGCCAGCAGTACCGAGCGGGGGGAGACCCAGTACTTC. The chain joins TRBV6-4 to TRBJ2-5; 8 nucleotides match TRBD2. Germline V gives CDR1 MRHNA, CDR2 SNTAGT. This CDR3 has 13 residues. Trimming at V came to 5 bases and at J to 5 bases, leaving 4 bases not matched to a gene.

This clone was seen more than once but under ten times. The chain carries TRBV19 and TRBJ1-5; D unclear. From germline, CDR1 is LNHDA and CDR2 SQIVND (reference sequence). V lost 5 bases, J lost 6 bases, and 11 bases lay in between. The CDR3 contains 13 residues. In nucleotides, the CDR3 is TGTGCCAGTAGTGTAGCGGTTGGTCAGCCCCAGCATTTT. Protein: CASSVAVGQPQHF.

This clone was seen a handful of times. The V gene is TRBV4-1, the J gene TRBJ1-5; possible D gene TRBD1, 5 bases. CDR3 length: 15 residues. From germline, CDR1 is MGHRA and CDR2 YSYEKL. V lost 5 bases to trimming and J lost 8 bases, with 19 bases between them. This chain's CDR3 is CASSYGEGVREPQHF. CDR3 bases: TGCGCCAGCAGCTACGGCGAAGGGGTTCGGGAGCCCCAGCATTTT.

The V and J genes are TRBV6-1 and TRBJ1-1; TRBD1 matches at 9 bases. V shed 9 bases, J shed 4 bases, and the junction held 9 bases outside the gene matches. This CDR3 has 14 residues. Germline CDR1 and CDR2: MNHNS and SASEGT. CDR3 loop: CASVTGGISTEAFF. Written as DNA, the CDR3 is TGTGCCAGTGTTACAGGGGGCATTAGCACTGAAGCTTTCTTT.

The chain uses TRBV4-2 and TRBJ2-1, with 8 nucleotides matching TRBD2. CDR1 LGHNA and CDR2 YNFKEQ come from the germline V gene. CDR3 size: 16 residues. After removal of 1 base from V and 4 bases from J, the junction contained 6 bases not matched to a gene. CDR3 region: CASSQVGGRQYNEQFF. CDR3 DNA sequence: TGTGCCAGCAGCCAAGTCGGCGGGAGGCAGTACAATGAGCAGTTCTTC.

This rearrangement joins TRBV6-1 to TRBJ2-1; 9 bases fit TRBD1. V lost 6 bases to trimming and J lost 4 bases; unmatched junction nucleotides: 7. The CDR3 is made up of 15 amino acids. Germline V lookup: CDR1 MNHNS, CDR2 SASEGT. CDR3 nucleotide sequence: TGTGCCAGCAGCCCCGACAGGGGGGCGTACAATGAGCAGTTCTTC. This sequence encodes CASSPDRGAYNEQFF.

The chain carries TRBV2 and TRBJ2-5, with 7 positions matching TRBD2. The trim removed 2 bases at V and 4 bases at J, leaving 7 bases unmatched. The CDR3 contains 15 residues. The germline V gene has CDR1 SNHLY and CDR2 FYNNEI. This CDR3 is CASSERAGVTETQYF. CDR3 nucleotide sequence: TGTGCCAGCAGTGAAAGGGCGGGGGTAACAGAGACCCAGTACTTC.

The V call is TRBV13, the J call TRBJ2-7; 8 positions agree with TRBD1. This CDR3 has 14 amino acids. Germline CDR1 and CDR2: PRHDT and FYEKMQ (reference sequence). J gave up 2 bases and V 5 bases, and 5 bases lay outside the gene matches. CDR3 sequence: CASSPRDRPYEQYF. The CDR3 DNA sequence: TGTGCCAGCAGCCCTCGGGACAGGCCCTACGAGCAGTACTTC.

The chain links TRBV4-2 to TRBJ2-7, with 9 bases identical to TRBD2. CDR3 length: 15 residues. CDR1 is LGHNA, CDR2 YNFKEQ, per germline. J lost 1 base, V lost 2 bases, and 3 bases had no gene match. The CDR3 nucleotides read TGTGCCAGCAGCCAAACGACTAGCGGTTCCTACGAGCAGTACTTC. It codes for CASSQTTSGSYEQYF.

This clone was observed a handful of times. CDR3 loop: CASKSTGGRNEQFF. The CDR3 DNA reads as TGCGCCAGCAAGTCGACGGGGGGGAGGAATGAGCAGTTCTTC. V gene TRBV5-1 combines with J gene TRBJ2-1; 8 bases line up with TRBD2. Germline CDR1 is SGHRS and CDR2 is YFSETQ. V was clipped by 6 bases and J by 7 bases; unmatched bases: 9. The CDR3 totals 14 residues.

The V gene is TRBV30, the J gene TRBJ1-4; 8 bases map to TRBD1. The CDR3 consists of 13 residues. The germline gives CDR1 GTSNPN, CDR2 SVGIG (reference sequence). Losses at the gene ends were 5 bases for V and 4 bases for J; bases not matched to a gene: 3. CDR3 amino acids: CAWSGQVNEKLFF. The DNA of the CDR3 is TGTGCCTGGTCGGGACAGGTTAATGAAAAACTGTTTTTT.

The rearrangement joins TRBV6-1 to TRBJ2-7; 12 positions match TRBD2. The CDR3 is made up of 15 amino acids. With V trimmed by 6 bases and J by 1 base, 4 bases remained unmatched. The germline V gene has CDR1 MNHNS and CDR2 SASEGT. CDR3 nucleotide sequence: TGTGCCAGCAGCGCGACTAGCGGGAGTTCCTACGAGCAGTACTTC. This encodes CASSATSGSSYEQYF.

The V and J genes are TRBV6-1 and TRBJ1-3; weak D call: TRBD1 (6 bases). The CDR3 has 15 residues. The germline V and J ends were trimmed by 2 bases and 3 bases, with 11 bases remaining between them. CDR1 is MNHNS and CDR2 is SASEGT in the germline V gene. The CDR3 sequence: CASSEWQQGGNTIYF. In DNA form, the CDR3 reads TGTGCCAGCAGTGAATGGCAACAGGGTGGAAACACCATATATTTT.

V is TRBV5-5 and J is TRBJ1-5, with a weak D call TRBD1 (5 bases). V was shortened by 1 base and J by 2 bases, with 7 bases between the two germline ends. The CDR3 is made up of 14 amino acids. Germline CDR1 and CDR2: SGHKS and YYEKEE (reference sequence). The CDR3 sequence is CASSLSGRNQPQHF. Here the CDR3 DNA reads TGTGCCAGCAGCTTGTCAGGGCGCAATCAGCCCCAGCATTTT.

This clone showed up just once. V and J are TRBV5-1 and TRBJ2-7; 10 bases are a match to TRBD1. Germline CDR1 reads SGHRS; CDR2 reads YFSETQ. CDR3 length: 15 residues. V trimming: 2 bases; J trimming: 4 bases; junction bases outside the gene matches: 6. CDR3 nucleotides: TGCGCCAGCAGCTTTTGGACAGGGGGTTTGTACGAGCAGTACTTC. Translating it yields CASSFWTGGLYEQYF.